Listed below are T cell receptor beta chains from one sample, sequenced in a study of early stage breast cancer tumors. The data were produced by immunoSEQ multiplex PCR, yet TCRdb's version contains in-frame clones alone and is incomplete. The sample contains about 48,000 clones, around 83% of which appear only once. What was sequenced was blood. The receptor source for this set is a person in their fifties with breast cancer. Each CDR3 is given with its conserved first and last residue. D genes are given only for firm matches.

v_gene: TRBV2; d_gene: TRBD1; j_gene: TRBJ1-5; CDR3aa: CASSGQGLSNQPQHF
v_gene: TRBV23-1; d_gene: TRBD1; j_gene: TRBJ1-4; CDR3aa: CASSLTGTGEREKLFF
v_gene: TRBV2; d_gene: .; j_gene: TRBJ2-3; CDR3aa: CASRGDSLSTDTQYF
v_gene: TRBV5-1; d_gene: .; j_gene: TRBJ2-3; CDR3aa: CASSSYREEADTQYF
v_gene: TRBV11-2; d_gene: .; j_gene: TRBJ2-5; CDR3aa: CASSTQTGRGETQYF
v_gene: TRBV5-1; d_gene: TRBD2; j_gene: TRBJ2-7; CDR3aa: CASSQTSGGPTYEQYF
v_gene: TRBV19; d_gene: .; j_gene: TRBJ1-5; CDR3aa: CASSTGAKSNQPQHF
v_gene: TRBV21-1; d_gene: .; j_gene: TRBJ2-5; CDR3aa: CASSKGLGQPQETQYF
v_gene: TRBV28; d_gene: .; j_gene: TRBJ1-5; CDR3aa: CASSLGRSGGNQPQHF
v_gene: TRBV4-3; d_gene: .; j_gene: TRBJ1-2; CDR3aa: CASSQDWRSGGEYGYTF
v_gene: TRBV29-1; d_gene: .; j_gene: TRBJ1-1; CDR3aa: CSVEGPSKGNTEAFF
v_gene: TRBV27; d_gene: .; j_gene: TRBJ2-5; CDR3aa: CASSEVGYGETQYF
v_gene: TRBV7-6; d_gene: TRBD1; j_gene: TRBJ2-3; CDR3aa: CASSLAVTGGWGDTQYF
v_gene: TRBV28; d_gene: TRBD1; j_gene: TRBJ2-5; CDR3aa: CASSATTDRAEETQYF
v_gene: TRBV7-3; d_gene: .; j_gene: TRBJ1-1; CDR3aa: CASSLNPAGLNTEAFF
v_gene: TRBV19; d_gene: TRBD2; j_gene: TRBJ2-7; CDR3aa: CANPPGLAGEQYF
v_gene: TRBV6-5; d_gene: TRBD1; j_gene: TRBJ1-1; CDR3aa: CARRVGQGETEAFF
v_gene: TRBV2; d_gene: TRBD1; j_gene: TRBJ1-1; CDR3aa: CASSGTGIEAFF
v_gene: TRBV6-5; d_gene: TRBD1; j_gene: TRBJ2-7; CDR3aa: CASSPRTGPNEQYF
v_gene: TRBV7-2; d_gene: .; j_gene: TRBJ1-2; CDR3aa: CASSPQRYGYTF
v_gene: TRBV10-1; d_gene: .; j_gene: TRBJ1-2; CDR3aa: CASSDSSSAGGGYTF
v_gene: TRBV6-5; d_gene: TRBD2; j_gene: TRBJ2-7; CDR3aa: CASSSRTRTYEQYF
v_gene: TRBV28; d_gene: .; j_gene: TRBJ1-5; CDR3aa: CASSFSPWGNQPQHF
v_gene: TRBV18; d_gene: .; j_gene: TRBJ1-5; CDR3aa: CASSLNRDQPQHF
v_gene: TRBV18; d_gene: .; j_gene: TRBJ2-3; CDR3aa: CASSLDSADTQYF
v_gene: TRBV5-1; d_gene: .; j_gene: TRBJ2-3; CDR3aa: CASSLDGSDTQYF
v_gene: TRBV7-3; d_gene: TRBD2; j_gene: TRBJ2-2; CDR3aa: CASSLRGRAGELFF
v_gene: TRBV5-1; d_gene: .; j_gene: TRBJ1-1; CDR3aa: CASSPTEANTEAFF
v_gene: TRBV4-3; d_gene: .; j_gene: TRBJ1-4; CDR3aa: CASSHDEGEKLFF
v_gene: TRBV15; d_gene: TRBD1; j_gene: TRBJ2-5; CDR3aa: CATSRGQYHYQETQYF
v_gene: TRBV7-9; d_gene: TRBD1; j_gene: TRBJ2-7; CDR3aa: CASSLADRGYEQYF
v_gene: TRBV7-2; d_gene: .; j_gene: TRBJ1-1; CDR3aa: CASSRGDMMNTEAFF
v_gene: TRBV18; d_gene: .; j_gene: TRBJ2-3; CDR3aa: CASSPGVLDTQYF
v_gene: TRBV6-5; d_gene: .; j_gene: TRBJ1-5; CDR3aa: CASSGRAGNQPQHF
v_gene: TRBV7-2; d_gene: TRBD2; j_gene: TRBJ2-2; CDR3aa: CASSLSQRGGRTGELFF
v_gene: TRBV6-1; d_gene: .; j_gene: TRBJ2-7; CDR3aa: CASSEYIPLVYEQYF
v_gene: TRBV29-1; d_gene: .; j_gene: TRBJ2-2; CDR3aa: CSVGDTGELFF
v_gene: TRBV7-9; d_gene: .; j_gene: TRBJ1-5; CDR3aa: CASSLTGIFDNQPQHF
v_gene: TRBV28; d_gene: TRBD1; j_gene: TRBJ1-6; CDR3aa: CASSLGQGANSPLHF
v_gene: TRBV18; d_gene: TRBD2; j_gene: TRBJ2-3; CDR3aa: CASSAGTTSTDTQYF
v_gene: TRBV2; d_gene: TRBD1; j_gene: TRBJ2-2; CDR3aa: CASRLDRGGTGELFF
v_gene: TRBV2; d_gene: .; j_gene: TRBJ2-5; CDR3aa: CASNGGQETQYF
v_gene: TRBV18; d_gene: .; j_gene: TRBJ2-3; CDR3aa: CASSPLPGADRDTQYF
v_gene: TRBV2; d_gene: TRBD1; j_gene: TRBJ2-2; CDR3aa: CASNPGTGASTGELFF
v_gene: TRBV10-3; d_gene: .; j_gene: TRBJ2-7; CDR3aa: CAISETAAYEQYF